Below, 29 T cell receptor beta chains from the same sample are listed, as sequenced in a study of response to subunit inactivated influenza vaccine. TCRdb ran MiXCR on the RT-PCR reads and lists one entry per CDR3 protein. The sample lists some 570,000 distinct CDR3 sequences, roughly 12% seen once, with approximately 11% in the top ten. These same records also appear under a second study, on T cells expressing NK-cell markers. From that paper: In generating TCR beta cDNA, 5'RACE template switching with UMIs was used.

Sequenced material: PBMCs from blood, taken on the day of vaccination. These receptors were collected from a man over 45 who received an inactivated influenza vaccine.

In its sample, this clonotype was seen a few times. V usage is TRBV19 and J usage is TRBJ2-1; TRBD2 matches at 10 bases. Germline V gene data show CDR1 as LNHDA and CDR2 as SQIVND (reference sequence). This CDR3 has 15 residues. J lost 8 bases, V lost 5 bases, and 9 bases had no gene match. In nucleotides, the CDR3 is TGTGCCAGTAGTTCCGGGACTAGCGATTCGGATGAGCAGTTCTTC. Residues: CASSSGTSDSDEQFF.

The chain joins TRBV11-2 to TRBJ2-3; 7 nucleotides align to TRBD1. V shed 3 bases and J 5 bases; nucleotides not matched to a gene: 11. Germline V gene lookup returns CDR1 SGHAT and CDR2 FQNNGV. The CDR3 sequence is 16 residues long. The CDR3 protein is CASSLGVRQGRDTQYF. The CDR3 DNA sequence: TGTGCCAGCAGCTTGGGGGTCCGACAGGGAAGAGATACGCAGTATTTT.

This clonotype turned up a few times. The rearrangement links TRBV15 to TRBJ2-5; no clear D. CDR1 and CDR2 from the germline V gene are LNHNV and YYDKDF (reference sequence). This CDR3 is 13 amino acids long. Trimming removed 0 bases from V and 5 bases from J, with 7 bases in between. CDR3 protein: CATSRDKPETQYF. In DNA form, the CDR3 reads TGTGCCACCAGCAGAGATAAGCCGGAGACCCAGTACTTC.

This clonotype was seen more than once but under ten times. V and J are TRBV24-1 and TRBJ2-5, with 8 bases lining up with TRBD2. V was clipped by 9 bases and J by 5 bases; unmatched bases: 7. In germline, CDR1 is KGHDR, CDR2 SFDVKD. The CDR3 covers 13 residues. As DNA, the CDR3 is TGTGCCACCGGAGACGGGGGGGTGGAGACCCAGTACTTC. This gives the protein CATGDGGVETQYF.

About this clonotype: Because the CDR3 is missing its conserved closing phenylalanine or tryptophan, this is likely a read error. J is TRBJ2-3 and V is TRBV5-1; possible D gene TRBD1, 6 bases. CDR1 SGHRS and CDR2 YFSETQ come from the germline V gene. V was pared by 0 bases and J by 2 bases, with 10 bases between. This CDR3 spans 15 amino acids. The CDR3 sequence is CASSLEDSTTDTQYL. As DNA, the CDR3 is TGCGCCAGCAGCTTGGAGGACAGTACCACAGATACGCAGTATCTT.

This chain uses TRBV28 with TRBJ1-3; no firm D call. Germline values: CDR1 MDHEN, CDR2 SYDVKM. The V gene lost 2 bases and the J gene lost 4 bases, with 9 bases spanning the gap. This CDR3 spans 14 amino acids. This CDR3 is CASSLVQLGNTIYF. DNA for the CDR3: TGTGCCAGCAGTTTAGTCCAGCTCGGAAACACCATATATTTT. The complete variable domain, with remaining parts taken from reference TRBV28 and TRBJ1-3, reads DVKVTQSSRYLVKRTGEKVFLECVQDMDHENMFWYRQDPGLGLRLIYFSYDVKMKEKGDIPEGYSVSREKKERFSLILESASTNQTSMYLCASSLVQLGNTIYFGEGSWLTVV.

This chain joins TRBV18 and TRBJ2-5; D remains unclear. Trimming took off 3 bases at V and 5 bases at J, with 22 bases between the two ends. From germline, CDR1 is KGHSH and CDR2 LQKENI. CDR3 length: 17 residues. In nucleotides, the CDR3 is TGTGCCAGCTCACCCCTACCCGAGGTGGGGTTCGGCGAGACCCAGTACTTC. Protein sequence: CASSPLPEVGFGETQYF.

Only a few counts were recorded for this clonotype. The chain uses TRBV5-1 and TRBJ2-3, with D possibly matching TRBD2 (6 bases). Germline-derived CDR1 and CDR2 are SGHRS and YFSETQ. V was shortened by 4 bases and J by 3 bases, with 12 bases between the two germline ends. The CDR3 totals 14 residues. CDR3 coding DNA: TGCGCCAGCAGCGTCGGGAGTAAGACAGATACGCAGTATTTT. Translated, it gives CASSVGSKTDTQYF.

This clonotype has at least ten counts. The chain combines TRBV18 with TRBJ2-3, with 9 bases fitting TRBD2. Germline V gives CDR1 KGHSH, CDR2 LQKENI. V lost 4 bases to trimming and J lost 2 bases; unmatched junction nucleotides: 4. CDR3 length: 15 residues. CDR3 loop: CASSLAGALTDTQYF. Here the CDR3 DNA reads TGTGCCAGCTCACTAGCGGGGGCCCTCACAGATACGCAGTATTTT.

Ten or more counts support this clonotype. The chain carries TRBV4-2 and TRBJ2-5; D could derive from TRBD1 or TRBD2 (6 bases each). The CDR3 covers 17 residues. Trimming shortened V by 3 bases and J by 1 base, and 18 bases separated the two germline ends. Germline CDR1 LGHNA, CDR2 YNFKEQ. CDR3 in DNA: TGTGCCAGCAGCCACCCATTGGAGGGGGACTTCCAAGAGACCCAGTACTTC. Translating gives CASSHPLEGDFQETQYF.

This clonotype came up a few times. The rearrangement uses TRBV29-1 and TRBJ2-1; no definite D call. The ends were cut back, 4 bases at V and 1 base at J, with 5 bases in the middle. From germline, CDR1 is SQVTM and CDR2 ANQGSEA. The CDR3 runs to 12 residues. The CDR3 sequence: CSVARSYNEQFF. The CDR3 DNA follows: TGCAGCGTTGCCCGGTCCTACAATGAGCAGTTCTTC.

This clonotype came up many times. V is TRBV19 and J is TRBJ2-1; TRBD1 or TRBD2 may be the D gene (6 bases each). CDR1 LNHDA and CDR2 SQIVND come from the germline V gene (reference sequence). V gave up 7 bases and J gave up 2 bases, with 15 bases separating them. This CDR3 is built from 15 residues. CDR3: CASTILGGTYNEQFF. The CDR3 nucleotides read TGTGCCAGTACCATATTAGGGGGGACCTACAATGAGCAGTTCTTC. The full variable domain, completed using reference TRBV19 and TRBJ2-1, is DGGITQSPKYLFRKEGQNVTLSCEQNLNHDAMYWYRQDPGQGLRLIYYSQIVNDFQKGDIAEGYSVSREKKESFPLTVTSAQKNPTAFYLCASTILGGTYNEQFFGPGTRLTVL.

At least ten counts were recorded for this clonotype. The genes are TRBV6-2 or TRBV6-3 and TRBJ2-7; a possible D gene is TRBD2 (6 bases). The germline V gene has CDR1 MNHEY and CDR2 SVGEGT. There are 14 residues in the CDR3. Between the trimmed V and J ends, which lost 3 bases and 1 base, there was a span of 10 bases. The CDR3 loop is CASSYPSESYEQYF. CDR3 DNA sequence: TGTGCCAGCAGTTATCCTAGCGAATCCTACGAGCAGTACTTC.

A few counts support this clonotype. This chain connects TRBV20-1 to TRBJ2-1; 10 bases fit TRBD2. The CDR3 length is 16 residues. Trimming at V came to 0 bases and at J to 4 bases, leaving 6 bases not matched to a gene. Germline V gene lookup returns CDR1 DFQATT and CDR2 SNEGSKA (reference sequence). In DNA, the CDR3 is TGCAGTGCTAGAGATCTGAGGACTAGCGGTTACAATGAGCAGTTCTTC. This gives the protein CSARDLRTSGYNEQFF.

This chain joins TRBV12-3 or TRBV12-4 and TRBJ2-1; 9 bases map to TRBD2. This CDR3 region has 15 residues. V shed 6 bases, J shed 2 bases, and the junction held 5 bases outside the gene matches. The CDR3 sequence: CASREGTSTYNEQFF. The CDR3 nucleotides are TGTGCCAGCAGGGAGGGGACTAGCACCTACAATGAGCAGTTCTTC.

This clonotype showed up just a few times. J is TRBJ2-2 and V is TRBV20-1, with TRBD2 matching over 11 bases. Trimming cost V 3 bases and J 5 bases; bases outside gene matches: 2. Germline loops: CDR1 DFQATT, CDR2 SNEGSKA (reference sequence). CDR3 length: 14 amino acids. The CDR3 protein is CSARGLAATGELFF. Here the CDR3 DNA reads TGCAGTGCTAGGGGACTAGCGGCTACCGGGGAGCTGTTTTTT.

This clonotype occurred a few times. One end of the junction does not line up with germline, which may come from a read error. The chain uses TRBV7-3 and TRBJ2-1, with 11 positions matching TRBD2. The germline gives CDR1 SGHTA, CDR2 FQGTGA. CDR3 length: 15 amino acids. For the CDR3, the DNA is TGTGCCAGCAGCCCGACTAGCGGGATATACAGTGAGCAGTTCTTC. It translates to CASSPTSGIYSEQFF.

To note about this clonotype: A read error is possible here, since a much larger clone lies one base away. V and J are TRBV7-2 and TRBJ2-7; 7 nucleotides line up with TRBD2. Per germline, CDR1 SGHTA and CDR2 FQGNSA. V gave up 1 base and J gave up 0 bases; unmatched junction bases: 0. The CDR3 consists of 14 residues. The CDR3 DNA reads as TGTGCCAGCAGCTTAGAGCGGGGCTCCTACGAGCAGTACTTC. The encoded protein is CASSLERGSYEQYF.

This clonotype was counted only a few times. The chain combines TRBV20-1 with TRBJ2-7; D may correspond to TRBD1 or TRBD2 (5 bases each). Germline V gives CDR1 DFQATT, CDR2 SNEGSKA (reference sequence). The CDR3 runs 13 residues. The CDR3 bases are TGCAGGGGGGTCGCTCGTTCAAGCTACGAGCAGTACTTC. Translating gives CRGVARSSYEQYF.

This clonotype was detected only a few times. V gene TRBV18 combines with J gene TRBJ2-7; D is unresolved. CDR3 length: 13 residues. Germline V gene lookup returns CDR1 KGHSH and CDR2 LQKENI. The germline V and J ends were trimmed by 3 bases and 5 bases, with 11 bases remaining between them. CDR3 nucleotide sequence: TGTGCCAGCTCACCCCGAAGAGGCCACGAGCAGTACTTC. It yields the protein CASSPRRGHEQYF.

This clonotype has more than one count but fewer than ten. V gene TRBV12-3 or TRBV12-4 combines with J gene TRBJ2-1, with D tentatively TRBD1 (5 bases). V was trimmed by 4 bases and J by 6 bases, leaving 13 bases between them. This CDR3 has 14 amino acids. The CDR3 nucleotides read TGTGCCAGCAGTTCACGACAAGGGGTCAATGAGCAGTTCTTC. Translating it yields CASSSRQGVNEQFF.

The J gene is TRBJ2-5, the V gene TRBV7-9; D gene ambiguous. V gave up 1 base and J gave up 9 bases, with 9 bases separating them. Germline CDR1 and CDR2: SEHNR and FQNEAQ (reference sequence). The CDR3 extends over 12 amino acids. The CDR3: CASSLDTPAQYF. Here the CDR3 DNA reads TGTGCCAGCAGCTTAGACACGCCGGCCCAGTACTTC.

This chain links TRBV11-1 with TRBJ2-1; D remains unclear. The CDR3 runs 18 residues. V was shortened by 7 bases and J by 0 bases, with 22 bases between the two germline ends. Germline CDR1 SGHAT, CDR2 FQDESV (reference sequence). CDR3 amino acids: CASIPPGGVLLSYNEQFF. The CDR3 DNA sequence: TGTGCCAGCATCCCCCCCGGTGGGGTCCTCCTCTCCTACAATGAGCAGTTCTTC.

This clonotype occurred a few times. J is TRBJ2-7 and V is TRBV4-2, with TRBD1 as a possible D gene (5 bases). V shed 0 bases and J shed 3 bases, with 18 bases lying between them. The CDR3 sequence is 17 residues long. CDR1 and CDR2 from the germline V gene are LGHNA and YNFKEQ. The DNA of the CDR3 is TGTGCCAGCAGCCAAGATGTATCGACAGCCCCAGTCTACGAGCAGTACTTC. It encodes CASSQDVSTAPVYEQYF.

The rearrangement joins TRBV6-5 to TRBJ2-2; TRBD1 or TRBD2 may be the D gene (5 bases each). V shed 2 bases and J shed 4 bases, with 8 bases lying between them. Germline V gene sequence: CDR1 MNHEY, CDR2 SVGAGI. The CDR3 sequence is 14 residues long. CDR3 bases: TGTGCCAGCAGTTACGAGGGACGCACCGGGGAGCTGTTTTTT. As protein: CASSYEGRTGELFF.

The rearrangement links TRBV21-1 to TRBJ2-4. TRBV21-1 is a recognized pseudogene. This CDR3 has 21 amino acids. Here the CDR3 DNA reads TGTGCCAGCAGCCCCTATATTTCTAGGAGACTTGCCCAGGTAGCCAAAAACATTCAGTACTTC. Its protein product is CASSPYISRRLAQVAKNIQYF.

This clonotype showed up just a few times. The CDR3 region is CASSWGGLAYEQYF. DNA of the CDR3: TGCGCCAGCAGCTGGGGGGGACTAGCGTACGAGCAGTACTTC. V usage is TRBV5-1 and J usage is TRBJ2-7, with 10 bases matching TRBD2. V was pared by 3 bases and J by 4 bases, with 4 bases of the junction left unmatched. CDR3 length equals 14 residues. Germline loops: CDR1 SGHRS, CDR2 YFSETQ.

The V call is TRBV3-1, the J call TRBJ2-5; a weak D match, TRBD2 (6 bases). Trimming took off 4 bases at V and 1 base at J, with 13 bases between the two ends. This CDR3 is built from 15 residues. CDR1 and CDR2 (germline): LGHDT, YNNKEL (reference sequence). CDR3 protein: CASSPFRDFQETQYF. The CDR3 DNA is TGTGCCAGCAGCCCTTTCCGGGACTTCCAAGAGACCCAGTACTTC.

This clonotype was seen more than once but under ten times. The gene calls are TRBV10-2 and TRBJ2-2; D may be TRBD2 (5 bases). Germline CDR1 reads WSHSY; CDR2 reads SAAADI. There are 15 residues in the CDR3. V was pared by 4 bases and J by 0 bases, with 9 bases between. The CDR3 is CASSGTLPNTGELFF. CDR3 nucleotides: TGCGCCAGCAGTGGGACTCTCCCGAACACCGGGGAGCTGTTTTTT.